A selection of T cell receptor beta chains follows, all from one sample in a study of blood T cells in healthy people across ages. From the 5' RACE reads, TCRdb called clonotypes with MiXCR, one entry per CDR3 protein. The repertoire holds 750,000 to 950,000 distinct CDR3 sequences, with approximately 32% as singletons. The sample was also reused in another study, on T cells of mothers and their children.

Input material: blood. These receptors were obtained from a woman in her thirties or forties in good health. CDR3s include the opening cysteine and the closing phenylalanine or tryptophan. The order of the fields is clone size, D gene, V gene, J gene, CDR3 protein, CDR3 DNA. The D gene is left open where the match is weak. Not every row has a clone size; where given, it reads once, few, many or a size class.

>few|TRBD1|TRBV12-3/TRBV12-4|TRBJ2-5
CASSPDRAVRETQYF
TGTGCCAGCAGCCCGGACAGGGCGGTTCGAGAGACCCAGTACTTC
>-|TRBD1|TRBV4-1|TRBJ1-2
CASRAQGARHYGYTF
TGCGCCAGCCGAGCCCAGGGGGCTAGACACTATGGCTACACCTTC
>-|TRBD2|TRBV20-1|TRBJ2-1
CSASTLGSGGRYNEQFF
TGCAGTGCTTCTACTTTGGGTAGCGGGGGCCGCTACAATGAGCAGTTCTTC
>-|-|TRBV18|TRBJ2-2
CASSPIRANTGELFF
TGTGCCAGCTCACCTATCAGGGCCAACACCGGGGAGCTGTTTTTT
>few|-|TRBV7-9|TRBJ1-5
CASSLGGVQEPQHF
TGTGCCAGCAGCTTAGGGGGCGTGCAGGAGCCCCAGCATTTT
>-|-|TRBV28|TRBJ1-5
CASSPRAVDQPQHF
TGTGCCAGCAGTCCACGGGCAGTCGATCAGCCCCAGCATTTT
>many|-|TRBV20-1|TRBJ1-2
CSARDPNGYGYTF
TGCAGTGCTAGAGATCCCAATGGCTATGGCTACACCTTC
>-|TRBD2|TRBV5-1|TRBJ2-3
CASSFQTSPVTQYF
TGCGCCAGCAGCTTCCAGACTAGCCCCGTGACGCAGTATTTT
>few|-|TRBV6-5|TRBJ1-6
CASSYSNRRNSPLHF
TGCGCCAGCAGTTACTCGAATCGGAGGAATTCACCCCTCCACTTT
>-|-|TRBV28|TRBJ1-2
CASSSLKTTGTNYGYTF
TGTGCCAGCAGCTCCCTCAAGACAACAGGAACGAACTATGGCTACACCTTC
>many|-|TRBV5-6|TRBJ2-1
CASSFGEARSDEQFF
TGTGCCAGCAGCTTTGGTGAGGCGAGGTCTGATGAGCAGTTCTTC
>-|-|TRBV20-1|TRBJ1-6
CSANIWNSPLHF
TGCAGTGCTAATATTTGGAATTCACCCCTCCACTTT
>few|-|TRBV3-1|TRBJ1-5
CASSQGHRQTQHF
TGTGCCAGCAGCCAAGGTCATAGACAGACCCAGCATTTT
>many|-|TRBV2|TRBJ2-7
CASSETVQAYEQYF
TGTGCCAGCAGTGAAACCGTACAAGCCTACGAGCAGTACTTC
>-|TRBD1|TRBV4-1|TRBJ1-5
CASSLGTGGFLQPQHF
TGCGCCAGCAGCCTAGGGACAGGGGGATTTCTTCAGCCCCAGCATTTT
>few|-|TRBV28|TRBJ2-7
CASRRGAAYEQYF
TGTGCCAGCCGAAGGGGGGCGGCCTACGAGCAGTACTTC
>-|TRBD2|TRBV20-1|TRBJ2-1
CSAQLVLAGNEQFF
TGCAGTGCCCAATTAGTCCTAGCGGGAAATGAGCAGTTCTTC
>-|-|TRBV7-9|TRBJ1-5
CASSSGPTNQPQHF
TGTGCCAGCAGCTCCGGCCCGACCAATCAGCCCCAGCATTTT
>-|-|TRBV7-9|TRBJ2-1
CASSLVALPRAEQFF
TGTGCCAGCAGCTTAGTAGCACTCCCTAGGGCGGAGCAGTTCTTC
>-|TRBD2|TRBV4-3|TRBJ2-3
CASSQDSRTSGADTQYF
TGCGCCAGCAGCCAAGACTCCCGGACTAGCGGGGCAGATACGCAGTATTTT
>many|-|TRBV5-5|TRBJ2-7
CASSFYGAYEQYF
TGTGCCAGCAGCTTCTATGGGGCCTACGAGCAGTACTTC
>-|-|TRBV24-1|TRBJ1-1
CATSEPAGKAFF
TGTGCCACCAGTGAACCCGCAGGGAAAGCTTTCTTT
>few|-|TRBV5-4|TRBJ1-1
CASSFSSTEAFF
TGTGCCAGCAGCTTTTCGAGCACTGAAGCTTTCTTT
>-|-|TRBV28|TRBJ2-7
CASNDPGHMYEQYF
TGTGCCAGTAACGACCCGGGACACATGTACGAGCAGTACTTC
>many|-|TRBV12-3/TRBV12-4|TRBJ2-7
CASSTGTPYEQYF
TGTGCCAGCAGTACCGGGACACCTTACGAGCAGTACTTC
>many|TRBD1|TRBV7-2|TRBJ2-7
CASSLALGGQGGYEQYF
TGTGCCAGCAGCTTAGCATTGGGGGGACAGGGGGGTTACGAGCAGTACTTC
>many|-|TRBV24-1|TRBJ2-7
CATSDGRGSYEQYF
TGTGCCACCAGTGACGGACGGGGCTCCTACGAGCAGTACTTC
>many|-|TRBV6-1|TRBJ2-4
CASSERTLLAKNIQYF
TGTGCCAGCAGTGAACGGACACTACTAGCCAAAAACATTCAGTACTTC
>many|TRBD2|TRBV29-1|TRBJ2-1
CSAPRPIAGGRNEQFF
TGCAGCGCTCCCCGGCCCATAGCGGGGGGACGCAATGAGCAGTTCTTC
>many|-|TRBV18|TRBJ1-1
CASSPTNTEAFF
TGTGCCAGCTCACCAACGAACACTGAAGCTTTCTTT
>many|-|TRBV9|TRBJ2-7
CASSVSGTVSYEQYF
TGTGCCAGCAGCGTTTCCGGGACGGTCTCCTACGAGCAGTACTTC
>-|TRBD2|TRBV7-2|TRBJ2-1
CASSPRAGDLSYNEQFF
TGTGCCAGCAGTCCGAGAGCGGGGGACCTTTCCTACAATGAGCAGTTCTTC
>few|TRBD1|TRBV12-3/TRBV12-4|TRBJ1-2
CASTTQVGTATRDYGYTF
TGTGCCAGCACGACCCAGGTGGGGACAGCAACCAGGGACTATGGCTACACCTTC
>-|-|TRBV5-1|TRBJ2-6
CASGTGNGANVLTF
TGCGCCAGCGGTACAGGGAATGGGGCCAACGTCCTGACTTTC
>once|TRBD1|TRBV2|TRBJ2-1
CASTLPRDSWAMNEQFF
TGTGCCAGCACCTTACCCCGGGACAGTTGGGCCATGAATGAGCAGTTCTTC
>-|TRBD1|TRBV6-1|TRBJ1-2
CANSGTPMDRAYTF
TGTGCCAACAGTGGAACCCCCATGGACAGGGCCTACACCTTC
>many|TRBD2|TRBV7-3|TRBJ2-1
CASSSRTSGGSHEQFF
TGTGCCAGCAGCTCGAGGACTAGCGGGGGATCCCATGAGCAGTTCTTC
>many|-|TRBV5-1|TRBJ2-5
CASSAGADYQETQYF
TGCGCCAGCAGCGCCGGGGCCGACTACCAAGAGACCCAGTACTTC
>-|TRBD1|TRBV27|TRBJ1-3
CASSTGGRNTIYF
TGTGCCAGCAGTACAGGGGGCCGAAACACCATATATTTT
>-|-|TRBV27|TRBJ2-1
CASSDPGNNEQFF
TGTGCCAGCAGTGACCCCGGCAATAATGAGCAGTTCTTC
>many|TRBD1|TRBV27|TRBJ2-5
CASSQGARGQETQYF
TGTGCCAGCAGTCAGGGGGCGCGGGGCCAAGAGACCCAGTACTTC
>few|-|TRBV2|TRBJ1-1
CASSTIGVAEAFF
TGTGCCAGCAGTACAATAGGGGTCGCTGAAGCTTTCTTT
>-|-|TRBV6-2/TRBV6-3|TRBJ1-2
CASSYSRRSRVFYDYTF
TGTGCCAGCAGTTACTCGAGAAGGTCCAGGGTCTTCTATGACTACACCTTC
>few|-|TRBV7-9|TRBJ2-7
CASSPPFSSYEQYF
TGTGCCAGCAGTCCGCCCTTTTCGTCCTACGAGCAGTACTTC
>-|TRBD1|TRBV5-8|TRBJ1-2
CASSLLRTGGSNLYGYTF
TGTGCCAGCAGCTTGTTAAGGACAGGGGGCTCGAATCTCTATGGCTACACCTTC
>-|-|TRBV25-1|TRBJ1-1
CASSEELNTEAFF
TGTGCCAGCAGTGAAGAGCTGAACACTGAAGCTTTCTTT
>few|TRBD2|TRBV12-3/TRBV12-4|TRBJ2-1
CASSLGPGLANNEQFF
TGTGCCAGCAGTTTGGGTCCGGGACTAGCGAACAATGAGCAGTTCTTC
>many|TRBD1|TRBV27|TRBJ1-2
CASSLLGTEFFGYTF
TGTGCCAGCAGTTTATTGGGGACAGAGTTCTTTGGCTACACCTTC
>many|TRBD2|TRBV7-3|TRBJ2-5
CASSLLAGRQETQYF
TGTGCCAGCAGCTTACTAGCGGGCCGCCAAGAGACCCAGTACTTC
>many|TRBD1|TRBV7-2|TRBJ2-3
CASSLDREDTQYF
TGTGCCAGCAGCCTCGACAGGGAGGATACGCAGTATTTT
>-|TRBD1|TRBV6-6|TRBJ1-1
CASSPSQGQTYTEAFF
TGTGCCAGCAGTCCATCCCAGGGACAGACCTACACTGAAGCTTTCTTT
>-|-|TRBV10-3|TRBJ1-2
CAISGGDGYGYTF
TGTGCCATCAGTGGGGGGGACGGTTATGGCTACACCTTC
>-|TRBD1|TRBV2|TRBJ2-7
CASSGQGIYEQYF
TGTGCCAGCAGCGGACAGGGAATCTACGAGCAGTACTTC
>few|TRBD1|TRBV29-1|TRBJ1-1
CSVSDRGGTEAFF
TGCAGCGTTTCGGACAGGGGAGGCACTGAAGCTTTCTTT
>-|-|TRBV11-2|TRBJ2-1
CASSEIATSNEQFF
TGTGCCAGCAGCGAAATCGCTACGAGCAATGAGCAGTTCTTC
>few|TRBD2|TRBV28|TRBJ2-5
CASSLRGDGLGETQYF
TGTGCCAGCAGTTTACGGGGGGACGGCCTGGGGGAGACCCAGTACTTC
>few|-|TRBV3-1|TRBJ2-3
CASSQGGLIGDTQYF
TGTGCCAGCAGCCAGGGGGGACTTATAGGAGATACGCAGTATTTT
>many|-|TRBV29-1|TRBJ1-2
CSGYTGGYTF
TGCAGCGGCTATACAGGGGGCTACACCTTC
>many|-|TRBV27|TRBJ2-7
CASADSSEGSYEQYF
TGTGCCAGCGCTGACAGTTCTGAAGGATCCTACGAGCAGTACTTC